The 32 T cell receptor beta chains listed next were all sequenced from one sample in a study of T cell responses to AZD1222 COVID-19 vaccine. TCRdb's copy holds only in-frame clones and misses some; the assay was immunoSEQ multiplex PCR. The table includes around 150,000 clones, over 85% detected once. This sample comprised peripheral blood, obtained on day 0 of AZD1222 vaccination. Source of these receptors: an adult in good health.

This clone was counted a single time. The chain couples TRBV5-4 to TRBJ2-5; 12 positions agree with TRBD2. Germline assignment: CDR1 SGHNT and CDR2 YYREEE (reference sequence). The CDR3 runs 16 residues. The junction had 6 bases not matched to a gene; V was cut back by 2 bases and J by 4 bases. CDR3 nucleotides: TGTGCCAGCAGCTTACGACTAGCGGGAGCTGGAGAGACCCAGTACTTC. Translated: CASSLRLAGAGETQYF.

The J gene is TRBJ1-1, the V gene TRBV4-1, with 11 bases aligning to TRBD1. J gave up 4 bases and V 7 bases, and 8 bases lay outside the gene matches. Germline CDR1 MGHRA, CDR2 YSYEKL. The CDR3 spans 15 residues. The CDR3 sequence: CASNWGQGEATEAFF. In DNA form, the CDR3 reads TGCGCCAGCAATTGGGGACAGGGGGAGGCCACTGAAGCTTTCTTT.

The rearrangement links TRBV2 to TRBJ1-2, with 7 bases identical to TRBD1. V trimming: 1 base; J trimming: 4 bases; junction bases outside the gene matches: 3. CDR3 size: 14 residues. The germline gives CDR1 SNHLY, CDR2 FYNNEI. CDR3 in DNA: TGTGCCAGCAGTGAAGTTGACAGGGTCTATGGCTACACCTTC. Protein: CASSEVDRVYGYTF.

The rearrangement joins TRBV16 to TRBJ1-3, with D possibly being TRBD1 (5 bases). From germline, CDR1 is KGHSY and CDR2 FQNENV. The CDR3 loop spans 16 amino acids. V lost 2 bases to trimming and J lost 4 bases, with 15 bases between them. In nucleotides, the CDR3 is TGTGCCAGCAGCCAAGCCAGGGTGCGTGCAGGAAACACCATATATTTT. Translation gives CASSQARVRAGNTIYF.

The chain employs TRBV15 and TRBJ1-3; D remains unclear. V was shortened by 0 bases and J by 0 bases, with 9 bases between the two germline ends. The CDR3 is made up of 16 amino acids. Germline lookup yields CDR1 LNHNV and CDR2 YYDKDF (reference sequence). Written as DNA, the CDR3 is TGTGCCACCAGCAGAGATAGTCAGCTCTCTGGAAACACCATATATTTT. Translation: CATSRDSQLSGNTIYF.

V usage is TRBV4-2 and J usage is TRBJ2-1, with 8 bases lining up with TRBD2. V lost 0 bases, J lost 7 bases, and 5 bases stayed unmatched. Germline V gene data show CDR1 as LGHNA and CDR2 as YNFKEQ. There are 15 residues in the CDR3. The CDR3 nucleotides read TGTGCCAGCAGCCAAGAAGGGACTAGTGTTAATGAGCAGTTCTTC. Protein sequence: CASSQEGTSVNEQFF.

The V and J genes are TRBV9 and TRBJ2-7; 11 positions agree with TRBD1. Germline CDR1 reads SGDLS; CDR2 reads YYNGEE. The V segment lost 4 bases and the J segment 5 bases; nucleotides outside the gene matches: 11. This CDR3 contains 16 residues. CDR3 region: CASSPTGQGVLHEQYF. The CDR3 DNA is TGTGCCAGCAGCCCGACGGGACAGGGGGTTCTCCACGAGCAGTACTTC.

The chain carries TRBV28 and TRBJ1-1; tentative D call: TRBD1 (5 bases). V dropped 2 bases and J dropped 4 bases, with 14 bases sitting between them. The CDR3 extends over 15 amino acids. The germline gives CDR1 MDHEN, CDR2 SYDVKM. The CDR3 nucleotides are TGTGCCAGCAGTTTAAATTCAGGGTTAATCACTGAAGCTTTCTTT. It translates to CASSLNSGLITEAFF.

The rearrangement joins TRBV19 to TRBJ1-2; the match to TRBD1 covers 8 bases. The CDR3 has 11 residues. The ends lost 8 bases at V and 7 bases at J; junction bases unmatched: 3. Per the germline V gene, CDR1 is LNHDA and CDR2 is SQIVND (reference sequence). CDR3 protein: CASGDRSGYTF. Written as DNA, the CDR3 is TGTGCCAGTGGGGACAGGTCTGGCTACACCTTC. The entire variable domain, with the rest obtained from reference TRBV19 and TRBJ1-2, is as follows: DGGITQSPKYLFRKEGQNVTLSCEQNLNHDAMYWYRQDPGQGLRLIYYSQIVNDFQKGDIAEGYSVSREKKESFPLTVTSAQKNPTAFYLCASGDRSGYTFGSGTRLTVV.

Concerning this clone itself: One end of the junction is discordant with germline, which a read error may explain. CDR3 sequence (DNA): TGTGCCAGCTCTCCACAGGGCTTCTCGAACACTGAAGCTTTCTTT. Its translation: CASSPQGFSNTEAFF. The chain carries TRBV18 and TRBJ1-1, with D possibly TRBD1 on 6 matching bases. Germline-derived CDR1 and CDR2 are KGHSH and LQKENI. The CDR3 extends over 15 amino acids.

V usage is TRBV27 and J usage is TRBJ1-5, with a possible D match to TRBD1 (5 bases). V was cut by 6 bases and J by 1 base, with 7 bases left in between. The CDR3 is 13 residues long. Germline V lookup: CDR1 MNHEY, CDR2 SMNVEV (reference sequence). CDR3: CASRGLSNQPQHF. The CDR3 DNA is TGTGCCAGCAGGGGGCTAAGCAATCAGCCCCAGCATTTT.

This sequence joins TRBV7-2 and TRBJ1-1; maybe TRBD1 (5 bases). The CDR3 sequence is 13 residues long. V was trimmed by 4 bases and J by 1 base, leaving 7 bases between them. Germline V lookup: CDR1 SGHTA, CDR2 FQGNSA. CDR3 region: CASSSQGNTEAFF. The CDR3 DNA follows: TGTGCCAGCAGCTCGCAGGGGAACACTGAAGCTTTCTTT.

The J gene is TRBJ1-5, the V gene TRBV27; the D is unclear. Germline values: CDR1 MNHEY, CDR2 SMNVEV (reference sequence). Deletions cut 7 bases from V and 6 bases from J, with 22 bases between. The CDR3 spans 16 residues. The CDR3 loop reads CASNVRGPRWGQPQHF. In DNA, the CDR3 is TGTGCCAGCAATGTTAGAGGCCCCCGATGGGGTCAGCCCCAGCATTTT.

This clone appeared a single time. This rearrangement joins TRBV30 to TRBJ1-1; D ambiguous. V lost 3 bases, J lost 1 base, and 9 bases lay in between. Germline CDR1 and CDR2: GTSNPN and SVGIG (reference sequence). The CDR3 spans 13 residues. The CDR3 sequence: CAWSQTQNTEAFF. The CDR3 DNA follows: TGTGCCTGGAGCCAAACCCAGAACACTGAAGCTTTCTTT. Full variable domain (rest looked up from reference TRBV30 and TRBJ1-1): SQTIHQWPATLVQPVGSPLSLECTVEGTSNPNLYWYRQAAGRGLQLLFYSVGIGQISSEVPQNLSASRPQDRQFILSSKKLLLSDSGFYLCAWSQTQNTEAFFGQGTRLTVV.

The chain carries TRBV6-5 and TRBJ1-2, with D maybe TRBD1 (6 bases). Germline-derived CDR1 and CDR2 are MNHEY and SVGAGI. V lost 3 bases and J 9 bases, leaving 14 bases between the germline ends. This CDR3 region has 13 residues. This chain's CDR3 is CASSYRNRDRYTF. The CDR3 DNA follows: TGTGCCAGCAGTTATCGTAACAGGGATCGCTACACCTTC.

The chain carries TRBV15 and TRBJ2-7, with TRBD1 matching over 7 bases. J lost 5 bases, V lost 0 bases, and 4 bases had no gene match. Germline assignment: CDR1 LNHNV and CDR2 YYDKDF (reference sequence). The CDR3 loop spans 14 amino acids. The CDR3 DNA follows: TGTGCCACCAGCAGAGACAGGGGGTTTGACGAGCAGTACTTC. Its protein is CATSRDRGFDEQYF. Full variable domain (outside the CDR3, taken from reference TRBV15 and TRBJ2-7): DAMVIQNPRYQVTQFGKPVTLSCSQTLNHNVMYWYQQKSSQAPKLLFHYYDKDFNNEADTPDNFQSRRPNTSFCFLDIRSPGLGDTAMYLCATSRDRGFDEQYFGPGTRLTVT.

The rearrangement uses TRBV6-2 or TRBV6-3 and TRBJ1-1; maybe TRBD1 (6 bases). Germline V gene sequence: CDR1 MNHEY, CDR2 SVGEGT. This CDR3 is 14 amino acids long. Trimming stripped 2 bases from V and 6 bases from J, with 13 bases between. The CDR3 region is CASSYTQGRSEAFF. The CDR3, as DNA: TGTGCCAGCAGTTACACCCAGGGGAGGTCTGAAGCTTTCTTT.

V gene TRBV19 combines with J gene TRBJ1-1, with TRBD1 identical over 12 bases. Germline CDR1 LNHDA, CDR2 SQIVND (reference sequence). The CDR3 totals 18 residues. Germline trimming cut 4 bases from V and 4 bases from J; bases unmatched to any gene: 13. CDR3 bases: TGTGCCAGTAGTACGGGGCTAGGGACAGGGGGCGTCTTCACTGAAGCTTTCTTT. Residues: CASSTGLGTGGVFTEAFF.

The CDR3 loop is CSASEGWNTEAFF. The CDR3 DNA sequence: TGCAGTGCTAGTGAGGGGTGGAACACTGAAGCTTTCTTT. This rearrangement joins TRBV20-1 to TRBJ1-1, with a tentative D call TRBD1 (5 bases). This CDR3 has 13 amino acids. V was shortened by 3 bases and J by 1 base, with 9 bases between the two germline ends. Germline V gene lookup returns CDR1 DFQATT and CDR2 SNEGSKA (reference sequence).

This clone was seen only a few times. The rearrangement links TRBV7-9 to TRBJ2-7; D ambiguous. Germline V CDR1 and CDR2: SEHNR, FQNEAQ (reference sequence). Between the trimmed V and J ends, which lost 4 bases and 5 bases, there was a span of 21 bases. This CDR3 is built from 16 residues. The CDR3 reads CASSSGRFMGLDEQYF. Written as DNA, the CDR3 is TGTGCCAGCAGCTCGGGCAGGTTTATGGGGTTGGACGAGCAGTACTTC.

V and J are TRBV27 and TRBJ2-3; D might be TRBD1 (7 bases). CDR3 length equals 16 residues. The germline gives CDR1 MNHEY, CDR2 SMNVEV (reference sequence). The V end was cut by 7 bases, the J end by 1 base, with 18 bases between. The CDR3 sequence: CASKFRGDRGTDTQYF. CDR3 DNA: TGTGCCAGCAAGTTTAGGGGGGACAGAGGCACAGATACGCAGTATTTT.

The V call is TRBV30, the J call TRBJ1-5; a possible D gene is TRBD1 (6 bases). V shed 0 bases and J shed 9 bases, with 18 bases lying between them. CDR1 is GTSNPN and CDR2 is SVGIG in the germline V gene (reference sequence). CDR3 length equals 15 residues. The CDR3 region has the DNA TGTGCCTGGAGTGTACTGGGTCTCGGAGGGGGGCCCCAGCATTTT. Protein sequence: CAWSVLGLGGGPQHF. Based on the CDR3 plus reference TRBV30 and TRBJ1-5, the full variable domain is SQTIHQWPATLVQPVGSPLSLECTVEGTSNPNLYWYRQAAGRGLQLLFYSVGIGQISSEVPQNLSASRPQDRQFILSSKKLLLSDSGFYLCAWSVLGLGGGPQHFGDGTRLSIL.

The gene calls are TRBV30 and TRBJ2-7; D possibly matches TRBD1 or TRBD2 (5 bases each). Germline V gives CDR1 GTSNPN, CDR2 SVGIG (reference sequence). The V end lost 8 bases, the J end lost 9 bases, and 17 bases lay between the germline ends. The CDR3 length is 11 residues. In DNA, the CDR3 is TGTGCCGCTACGGAGAGGGGCGGGCAGTACTTC. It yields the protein CAATERGGQYF.

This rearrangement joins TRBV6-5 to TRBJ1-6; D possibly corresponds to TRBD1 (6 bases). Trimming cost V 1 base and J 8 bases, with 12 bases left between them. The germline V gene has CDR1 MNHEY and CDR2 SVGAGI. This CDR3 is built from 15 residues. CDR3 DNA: TGTGCCAGCAGTTACTTCACAGGGTTAGATTCACCCCTCCACTTT. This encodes CASSYFTGLDSPLHF.

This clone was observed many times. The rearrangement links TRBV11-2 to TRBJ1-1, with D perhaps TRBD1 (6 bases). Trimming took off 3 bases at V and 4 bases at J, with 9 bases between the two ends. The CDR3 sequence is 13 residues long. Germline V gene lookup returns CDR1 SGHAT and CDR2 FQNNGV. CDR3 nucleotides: TGTGCCAGCAGCTTTGGGACAACCACTGAAGCTTTCTTT. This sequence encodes CASSFGTTTEAFF.

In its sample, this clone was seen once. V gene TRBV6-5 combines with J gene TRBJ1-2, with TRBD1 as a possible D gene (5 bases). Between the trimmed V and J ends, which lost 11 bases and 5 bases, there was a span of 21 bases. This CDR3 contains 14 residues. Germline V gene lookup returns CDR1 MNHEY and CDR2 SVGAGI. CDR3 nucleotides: TGTGCCTCTACGGGGGAGAGTCGAACGTATGGCTACACCTTC. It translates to CASTGESRTYGYTF.

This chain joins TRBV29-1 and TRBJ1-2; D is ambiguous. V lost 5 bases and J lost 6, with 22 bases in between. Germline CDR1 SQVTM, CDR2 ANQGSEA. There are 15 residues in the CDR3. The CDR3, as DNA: TGCAGCGTTTATGATGGGGTGACGCCTATCGATGGCTACACCTTC. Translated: CSVYDGVTPIDGYTF.

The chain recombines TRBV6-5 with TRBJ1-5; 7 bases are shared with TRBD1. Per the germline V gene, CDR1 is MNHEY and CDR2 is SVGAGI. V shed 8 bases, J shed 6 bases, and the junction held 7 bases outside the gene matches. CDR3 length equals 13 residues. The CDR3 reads CASLGQAAQPQHF. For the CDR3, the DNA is TGTGCCAGCCTCGGACAGGCGGCTCAGCCCCAGCATTTT.

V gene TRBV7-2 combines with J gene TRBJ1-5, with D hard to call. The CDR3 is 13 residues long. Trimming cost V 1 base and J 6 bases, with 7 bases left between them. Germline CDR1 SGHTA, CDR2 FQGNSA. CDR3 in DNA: TGTGCCAGCAGCTTAGGCAACGGTCAGCCCCAGCATTTT. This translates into CASSLGNGQPQHF.

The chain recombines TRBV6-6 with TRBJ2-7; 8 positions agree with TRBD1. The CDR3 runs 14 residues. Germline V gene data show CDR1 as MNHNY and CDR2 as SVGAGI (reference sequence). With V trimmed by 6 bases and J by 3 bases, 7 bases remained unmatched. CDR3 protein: CASSKTGENYEQYF. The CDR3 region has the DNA TGTGCCAGCAGCAAGACAGGGGAAAACTACGAGCAGTACTTC.

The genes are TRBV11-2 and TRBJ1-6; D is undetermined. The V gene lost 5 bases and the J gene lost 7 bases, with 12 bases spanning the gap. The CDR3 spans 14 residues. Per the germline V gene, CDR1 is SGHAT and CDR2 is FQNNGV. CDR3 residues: CASSVLQRNSPLHF. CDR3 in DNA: TGTGCCAGCAGCGTATTACAGAGAAATTCACCCCTCCACTTT.

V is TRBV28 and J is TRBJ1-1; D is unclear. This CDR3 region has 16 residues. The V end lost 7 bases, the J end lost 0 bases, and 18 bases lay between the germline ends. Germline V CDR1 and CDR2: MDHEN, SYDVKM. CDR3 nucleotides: TGTGCCAGCAAAAATAACGGGGTAGCGATGAACACTGAAGCTTTCTTT. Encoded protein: CASKNNGVAMNTEAFF.